Sequencing of this T cell receptor (beta chain) was carried out in a study of T cells expressing NK-cell markers. Overall study: Just one sequenced donor of eight was HCMV-seronegative, while seven were seropositive.

cDNA encoding TCR beta was synthesized via 5'RACE template switching incorporating UMIs. For each CDR3 protein, TCRdb gives one entry from its re-call of the 5' RACE reads, without DNA. The table for this sample gives approximately 150,000 distinct CDR3 sequences. The CDR3 covers 12 residues. Germline CDR1 and CDR2: MDHEN and SYDVKM. What was sequenced was blood T cells: a sorted CD56 or NKG2C T cell subset, CD4+ or CD8+ T cells, or bulk PBMC T cells (not recorded which). The origin of this receptor is a young man in good health. This chain connects TRBV28 to TRBJ1-3. The CDR3 protein is CASSNIGNTIYF.